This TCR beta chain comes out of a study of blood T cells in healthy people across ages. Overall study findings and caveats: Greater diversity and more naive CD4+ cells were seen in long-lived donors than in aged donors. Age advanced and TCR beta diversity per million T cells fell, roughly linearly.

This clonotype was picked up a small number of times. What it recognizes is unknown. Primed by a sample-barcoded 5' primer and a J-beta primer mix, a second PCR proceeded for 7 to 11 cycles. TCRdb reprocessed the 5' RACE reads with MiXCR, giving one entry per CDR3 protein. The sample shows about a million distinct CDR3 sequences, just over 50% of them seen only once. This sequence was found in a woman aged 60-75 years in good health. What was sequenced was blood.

The CDR3 sequence is CSARDQNEQFF. DNA for the CDR3: TGCAGTGCTAGAGATCAAAATGAGCAGTTCTTC. The V and J genes are TRBV20-1 and TRBJ2-1, with unresolved D. The V and J ends lost 0 bases and 7 bases respectively, with 4 bases between them. CDR3 size: 11 residues. CDR1 is DFQATT, CDR2 SNEGSKA, per germline (reference sequence).